This is a list of T cell receptor beta chains from one sample in a study of blood T cell repertoires in COVID-19. Sequencing was performed with immunoSEQ multiplex PCR; in TCRdb, only in-frame clones are kept and a portion is missing. The data show about 220,000 clones, around four fifths seen once. Sequencing was carried out using peripheral blood. The receptors here all came from a woman in her sixties or seventies who had recovered from COVID-19. The CDR3 runs from the conserved cysteine through the conserved F or W. The D gene is left open where the match is weak. Clone size appears in some rows only: once, few, many, or a class for an expanded clone.

clone size,J gene,D gene,V gene,CDR3 DNA,CDR3 protein
few,TRBJ2-7,TRBD1,TRBV4-1,TGCGCCAGCAGCCCTACGGGACAGGGGGAAATTGCGCAGTACTTC,CASSPTGQGEIAQYF
-,TRBJ2-7,-,TRBV5-1,TGCGCCAGCAGCCTGGAACCCGTTAGCGGACCAACCTACGAGCAGTACTTC,CASSLEPVSGPTYEQYF
-,TRBJ1-3,-,TRBV12-3/TRBV12-4,TGTGCCAGCAGTTTGACAGCCGGAAACACCATATATTTT,CASSLTAGNTIYF
once,TRBJ1-1,-,TRBV27,TGTGCCAGATTTCCGGGACTCCCTGAGGACGGCACTGAAGCTTTCTTT,CARFPGLPEDGTEAFF
-,TRBJ2-1,TRBD2,TRBV3-1/TRBV3-2,TGTGCCAGCAGCCCCGGCGGGGAGGGCTACAATGAGCAGTTCTTC,CASSPGGEGYNEQFF
-,TRBJ2-2,-,TRBV21-1,TGTGCCAGCGGGAAGCGGGGGAGGAACACCGGGGAGCTGTTTTTT,CASGKRGRNTGELFF
few,TRBJ2-2,-,TRBV9,TGTGCCAGCAGCCTCGGGGGCGGGGGCTTTAACACCGGGGAGCTGTTTTTT,CASSLGGGGFNTGELFF
-,TRBJ1-1,-,TRBV5-5,TGTGCCAGCGCGAGCCTGACAGGCAACACTGAAGCTTTCTTT,CASASLTGNTEAFF
-,TRBJ1-2,-,TRBV12-5,TGTGCTAGTGGTTTGGTATTTTTTCCCGGCTATGGCTACACCTTC,CASGLVFFPGYGYTF
-,TRBJ2-1,TRBD2,TRBV5-6,TGTGCCAGCAGCCCCCCGGGGGGGGGATACAATGAGCAGTTCTTC,CASSPPGGGYNEQFF
-,TRBJ2-7,-,TRBV11-2,TGTGCCAGCAGGGAAACCGGGGCCGGGGGCGAGCAGTACTTC,CASRETGAGGEQYF
once,TRBJ1-1,-,TRBV13,TGTGCCAGCAGCCCGACCGGGGAGTGGGGTGAAGCTTTCTTT,CASSPTGEWGEAFF
-,TRBJ1-1,-,TRBV19,TGTGCCAGTAGTATAGGGGAGGGCACCACTGAAGCTTTCTTT,CASSIGEGTTEAFF
-,TRBJ1-5,TRBD1,TRBV19,TGTGCCAGTAGTATACGGACAGGCTACAATCAGCCCCAGCATTTT,CASSIRTGYNQPQHF
-,TRBJ1-4,-,TRBV7-9,TGTGCCAGCAGCTTAGGGCAGAATAATGAAAAACTGTTTTTT,CASSLGQNNEKLFF
-,TRBJ1-1,-,TRBV7-9,TGTGCCAGCAGCTTAGCTCTGGGTTGGACTGCTAACACTGAAGCTTTCTTT,CASSLALGWTANTEAFF
-,TRBJ2-3,TRBD1,TRBV27,TGTGCCAGCAGCAAAGGACAGGGTACAGATACGCAGTATTTT,CASSKGQGTDTQYF
-,TRBJ2-7,-,TRBV6-5,TGTGCCACGAAACCTTTGGACATACCCGAGCAGTACTTC,CATKPLDIPEQYF
-,TRBJ1-6,-,TRBV6-6,TGTGCCAGCGGTTGGGGGGATAATTCACCCCTCCACTTT,CASGWGDNSPLHF
-,TRBJ2-3,TRBD2,TRBV5-1,TGCGCCAGCAGCTCCGGGGGGGCCCCGAGGCCCACAGATACGCAGTATTTT,CASSSGGAPRPTDTQYF
few,TRBJ1-1,TRBD1,TRBV6-2/TRBV6-3,TGTGCCAGCAGTGTTGAATTGGGACAGCCGAACACTGAAGCTTTCTTT,CASSVELGQPNTEAFF
-,TRBJ2-7,-,TRBV15,TGTGCCACCAGCACGCAGGGGAACTACGAGCAGTACTTC,CATSTQGNYEQYF
-,TRBJ2-2,-,TRBV11-2,TGTGCCAGCATCGGCCGGACTTCCCGGGAGCTGTTTTTT,CASIGRTSRELFF
-,TRBJ2-7,TRBD2,TRBV7-2,TGTGCCAGCAGCTTAGTGTCAGCGGGGGGGCCATACGAGCAGTACTTC,CASSLVSAGGPYEQYF
once,TRBJ2-5,TRBD2,TRBV7-2,TGTGCCAGCAGCCCTATAAGCGGGGGAGCGACTCGAGAGACCCAGTACTTC,CASSPISGGATRETQYF
-,TRBJ1-1,-,TRBV6-2/TRBV6-3,TGTGCCAGCAGTTACTCAATGGCATACGGGGGGAACACTGAAGCTTTCTTT,CASSYSMAYGGNTEAFF
once,TRBJ1-1,-,TRBV6-5,TGTGCCAGCATGGCGGGAGTTTCGGGCGGCACTGAAGCTTTCTTT,CASMAGVSGGTEAFF
-,TRBJ2-4,-,TRBV9,TGTGCCAGCAGCGGGCCCAGGGTGGACATTCAGTACTTC,CASSGPRVDIQYF
-,TRBJ2-7,-,TRBV19,TGTGCCAGTAGTATAGCCCCGCAGGGGGGTGACGAGCAGTACTTC,CASSIAPQGGDEQYF
-,TRBJ2-5,-,TRBV9,TGTGCCAGCAGCGTAGGAGGTTACCAAGAGACCCAGTACTTC,CASSVGGYQETQYF
-,TRBJ2-3,TRBD2,TRBV20-1,TGCAGTGCTAGTGTGGCGGGGGGCACAGATACGCAGTATTTT,CSASVAGGTDTQYF
-,TRBJ2-3,-,TRBV5-1,TGCGCCAGCAGCTTGGAATTAGCGGTCACAGATACGCAGTATTTT,CASSLELAVTDTQYF
few,TRBJ2-7,TRBD1,TRBV5-1,TGCGCCAGCAGCTCTCAGGGGGCTACAGCCTACGAGCAGTACTTC,CASSSQGATAYEQYF
once,TRBJ1-1,-,TRBV2,TGTGCCAGCAGTGATTACAGGCAGAACACTGAAGCTTTCTTT,CASSDYRQNTEAFF
-,TRBJ2-3,TRBD2,TRBV5-6,TGTGCCAGCAGCCTCCGAGCGGGGGGCGATACGCAGTATTTT,CASSLRAGGDTQYF
-,TRBJ1-1,-,TRBV19,TGTGCCAGTATTGGGAGGCAAAACACTGAAGCTTTCTTT,CASIGRQNTEAFF
-,TRBJ2-2,-,TRBV1,TGCACCTCATCGTCCCGGGACAGGGTCGCCGGGGAGCTGTTTTTT,CTSSSRDRVAGELFF
-,TRBJ1-6,TRBD1,TRBV11-2,TGTGCCAGCAGCTTACGTCCAGGGGGCAATAATTCACCCCTCCACTTT,CASSLRPGGNNSPLHF
-,TRBJ2-3,TRBD1,TRBV5-6,TGTGCCAGCAGCTTGGAAGGGACAGGGGGCGCTGATACGCAGTATTTT,CASSLEGTGGADTQYF
-,TRBJ1-1,-,TRBV18,TGTGCCAGCTCACCTCAAGGGGGAACTGAAGCTTTCTTT,CASSPQGGTEAFF